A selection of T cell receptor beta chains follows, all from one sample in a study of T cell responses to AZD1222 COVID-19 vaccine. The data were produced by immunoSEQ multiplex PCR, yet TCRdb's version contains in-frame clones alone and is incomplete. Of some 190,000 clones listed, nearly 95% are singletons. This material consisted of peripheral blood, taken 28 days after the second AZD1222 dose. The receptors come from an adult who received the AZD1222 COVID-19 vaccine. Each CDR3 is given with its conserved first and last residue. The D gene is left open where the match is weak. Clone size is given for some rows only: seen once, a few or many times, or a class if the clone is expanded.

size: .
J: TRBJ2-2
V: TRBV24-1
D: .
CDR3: CATSTGWGNTGELFF
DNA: TGTGCCACCAGCACAGGGTGGGGGAACACCGGGGAGCTGTTTTTT

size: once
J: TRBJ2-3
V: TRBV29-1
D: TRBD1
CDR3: CSARQGSATDTQYF
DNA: TGCAGCGCCCGACAGGGGTCGGCCACAGATACGCAGTATTTT

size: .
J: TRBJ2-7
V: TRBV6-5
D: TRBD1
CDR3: CASSSPGQGASYEQYF
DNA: TGTGCCAGCAGTTCCCCGGGACAGGGGGCCTCCTACGAGCAGTACTTC

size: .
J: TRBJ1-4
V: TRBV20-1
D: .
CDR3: CIGQRNEKLFF
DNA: TGCATAGGACAGCGGAATGAAAAACTGTTTTTT

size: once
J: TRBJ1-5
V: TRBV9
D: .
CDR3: CASGPLNQPQHF
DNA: TGTGCCAGCGGACCGCTCAATCAGCCCCAGCATTTT

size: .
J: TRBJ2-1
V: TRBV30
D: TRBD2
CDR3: CAWRLAGGNEQFF
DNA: TGTGCCTGGAGGCTAGCGGGAGGGAATGAGCAGTTCTTC

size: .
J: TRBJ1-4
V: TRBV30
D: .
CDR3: CAWSVGDGNNEKLFF
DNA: TGTGCCTGGAGTGTAGGTGACGGGAATAATGAAAAACTGTTTTTT

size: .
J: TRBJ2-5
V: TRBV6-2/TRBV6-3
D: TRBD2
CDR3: CASSYWRGDQETQYF
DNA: TGTGCCAGCAGTTACTGGCGGGGGGACCAAGAGACCCAGTACTTC

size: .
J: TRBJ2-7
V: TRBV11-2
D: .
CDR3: CASSPPDGGPSSYEQYF
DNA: TGTGCCAGCAGCCCTCCCGATGGCGGTCCTAGCTCCTACGAGCAGTACTTC

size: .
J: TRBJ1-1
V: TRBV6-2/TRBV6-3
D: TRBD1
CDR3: CASSWGQGGTEAFF
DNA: TGTGCCAGCAGCTGGGGACAGGGAGGCACTGAAGCTTTCTTT

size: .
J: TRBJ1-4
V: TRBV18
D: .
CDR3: CASSAQGSNEKLFF
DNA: TGTGCCAGCTCAGCACAGGGATCTAATGAAAAACTGTTTTTT

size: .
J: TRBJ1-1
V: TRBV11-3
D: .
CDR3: CASSLSTGGGDTEAFF
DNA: TGTGCCAGCAGCTTATCGACAGGAGGGGGGGACACTGAAGCTTTCTTT

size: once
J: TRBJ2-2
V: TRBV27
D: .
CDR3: CASSPPTGMGGGTGELFF
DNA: TGTGCCAGCAGTCCCCCGACAGGGATGGGCGGGGGCACCGGGGAGCTGTTTTTT

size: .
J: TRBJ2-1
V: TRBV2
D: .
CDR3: CASSEPRLRGPTHEQFF
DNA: TGTGCCAGCAGTGAACCTAGACTCAGGGGACCCACACATGAGCAGTTCTTC

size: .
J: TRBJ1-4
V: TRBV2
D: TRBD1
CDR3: CASSEFVQGAEKLFF
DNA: TGTGCCAGCAGTGAGTTCGTTCAGGGGGCTGAAAAACTGTTTTTT

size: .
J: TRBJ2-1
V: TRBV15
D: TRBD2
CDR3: CATSLSGGSSYNEQFF
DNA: TGTGCCACCAGCCTTAGCGGGGGAAGCTCCTACAATGAGCAGTTCTTC

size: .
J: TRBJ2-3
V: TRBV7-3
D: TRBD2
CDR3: CASSLGLAGDTQYF
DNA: TGTGCCAGCAGCTTGGGACTAGCGGGAGATACGCAGTATTTT

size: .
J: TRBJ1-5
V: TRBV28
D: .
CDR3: CASSPHRDGNQPQHF
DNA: TGTGCCAGCAGTCCCCACAGGGATGGCAATCAGCCCCAGCATTTT

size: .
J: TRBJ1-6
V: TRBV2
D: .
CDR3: CASRVLANSPLHF
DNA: TGTGCCAGCAGGGTGCTGGCTAATTCACCCCTCCACTTT

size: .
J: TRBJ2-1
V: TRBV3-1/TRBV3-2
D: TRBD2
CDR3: CASSQTLAGGPREQFF
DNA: TGTGCCAGCAGCCAGACCCTAGCGGGAGGGCCTCGAGAGCAGTTCTTC

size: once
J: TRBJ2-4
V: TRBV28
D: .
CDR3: CASKGAGSNIQYF
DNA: TGTGCCAGCAAAGGGGCAGGTTCCAACATTCAGTACTTC

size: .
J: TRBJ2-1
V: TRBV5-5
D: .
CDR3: CASSLAQGSYNEQFF
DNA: TGTGCCAGCAGCTTGGCCCAGGGTAGTTACAATGAGCAGTTCTTC

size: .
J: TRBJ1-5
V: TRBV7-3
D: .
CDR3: CASSPGRITRQPQHF
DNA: TGTGCCAGCAGCCCGGGGAGGATAACGAGGCAGCCCCAGCATTTT

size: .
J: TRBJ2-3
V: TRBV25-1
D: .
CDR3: CASSDPLHLRGSDTQYF
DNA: TGTGCCAGCAGTGACCCCCTTCATCTCAGGGGATCAGATACGCAGTATTTT

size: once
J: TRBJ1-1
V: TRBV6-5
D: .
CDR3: CASTFGRQNTEAFF
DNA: TGTGCCAGCACCTTCGGACGGCAGAACACTGAAGCTTTCTTT

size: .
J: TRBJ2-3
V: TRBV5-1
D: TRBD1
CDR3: CASSRDRASTDTQYF
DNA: TGCGCCAGCAGCCGGGACAGGGCAAGCACAGATACGCAGTATTTT

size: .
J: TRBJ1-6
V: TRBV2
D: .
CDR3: CASTGREGSPLHF
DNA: TGTGCCAGCACTGGCAGGGAGGGTTCACCCCTCCACTTT

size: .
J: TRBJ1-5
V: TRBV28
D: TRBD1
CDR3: CASTGGLNQPQHF
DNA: TGTGCCAGCACAGGGGGCCTCAATCAGCCCCAGCATTTT

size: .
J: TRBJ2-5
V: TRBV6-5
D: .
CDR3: CASQLRPDGRETQYF
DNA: TGTGCCAGCCAACTCCGGCCGGACGGTCGAGAGACCCAGTACTTC

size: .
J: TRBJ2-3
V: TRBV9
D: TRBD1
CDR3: CASSDRGRLADTQYF
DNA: TGTGCCAGCAGCGACAGGGGGCGCTTGGCAGATACGCAGTATTTT

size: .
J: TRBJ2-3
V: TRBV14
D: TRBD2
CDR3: CASSRRTSGGAIDTQYF
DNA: TGTGCCAGCAGCCGCCGGACTAGCGGGGGGGCCATAGATACGCAGTATTTT

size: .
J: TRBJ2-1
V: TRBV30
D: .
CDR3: CAWSSGQFNEQFF
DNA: TGTGCCTGGAGCTCCGGACAGTTCAATGAGCAGTTCTTC

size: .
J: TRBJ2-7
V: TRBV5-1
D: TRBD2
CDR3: CASSLGLAGIHYEQYF
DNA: TGCGCCAGCAGCTTGGGACTAGCGGGCATTCATTACGAGCAGTACTTC